This TCR beta chain was identified in a study of lymphopenia after photon versus proton radiotherapy. Repertoires were generated with immunoSEQ multiplex PCR, while TCRdb's copy carries only in-frame clones and drops some. Among more than 80,000 clones, around 82% were seen once, and the ten largest hold 1.3% to 1.5%. CDR1 and CDR2 from the germline V gene are MGHDK and SYGVNS. Trimming removed 3 bases from V and 6 bases from J, with 6 bases in between. The CDR3 loop spans 12 amino acids. The sequence derives from a man aged 55 to 70 with pancreatic cancer. This chain connects TRBV25-1 to TRBJ2-1; no firm D call. This specimen was peripheral blood, taken from a patient treated with proton-based radiotherapy. The CDR3 reads CASSDSVNEQFF. DNA of the CDR3: TGTGCCAGCAGTGACTCCGTCAATGAGCAGTTCTTC. Drawing the rest from reference TRBV25-1 and TRBJ2-1, the complete variable domain is EADIYQTPRYLVIGTGKKITLECSQTMGHDKMYWYQQDPGMELHLIHYSYGVNSTEKGDLSSESTVSRIRTEHFPLTLESARPSHTSQYLCASSDSVNEQFFGPGTRLTVL.